What follows is one TCR beta chain and its context. The target antigen is unknown. Only in-frame clones appear in the TCRdb table, and some are missing; sequencing was by immunoSEQ multiplex PCR. The data show 65,000 to 75,000 clones, about nine tenths seen once. The sample is drawn from a study of OX40 agonist ivuxolimab in advanced cancers. Study details: Patients were dosed with the agonistic anti-OX40 (CD134) antibody ivuxolimab.

Study-level findings and limits: What antigens the expanded peripheral T cells recognized was never established. Among T cells, CD8+ cells averaged more expanded clones than CD4+ cells.

The receptor's source is an adult with an advanced solid tumor such as melanoma, head and neck, liver or kidney cancer. Sequencing was performed on CD4+ or CD8+ T cells sorted from blood, taken in a trial of the OX40 agonist ivuxolimab.

Written as DNA, the CDR3 is TGTGCCAGCAGTTCACGAGGGGGGTCGGGATACGAGCAGTACTTC. Protein product: CASSSRGGSGYEQYF. The chain links TRBV5-4 to TRBJ2-7; D is perhaps TRBD1 or TRBD2 (6 bases each). V was shortened by 5 bases and J by 4 bases, with 19 bases between the two germline ends. The V gene's germline CDR1 is SGHNT and CDR2 YYREEE (reference sequence). This CDR3 region has 15 residues.